A single sample gave rise to the 8 T cell receptor beta chains below, sequenced in a study of cytomegalovirus exposure and HLA in healthy donors. Assay: immunoSEQ multiplex PCR; the TCRdb copy retains only in-frame clones and omits some. The sample consists of around 180,000 clones, about 82% of them appearing once. Sequencing was done on a sample of PBMCs. The receptors originated from a woman aged 18-29 years in good health and CMV-seronegative.

The J gene is TRBJ2-7, the V gene TRBV7-9; TRBD1 agrees at 10 bases. Unmatched junction bases numbered 4, after V lost 5 bases and J lost 0 bases. The CDR3 consists of 15 residues. The germline gives CDR1 SEHNR, CDR2 FQNEAQ (reference sequence). The CDR3 loop reads CASSTWTGGSYEQYF. In DNA, the CDR3 is TGTGCCAGCAGCACCTGGACAGGGGGCTCCTACGAGCAGTACTTC.

A few counts support this clone. The CDR3 sequence: CASSQVTGRERSDTQYF. CDR3 in DNA: TGCGCCAGCAGCCAAGTAACGGGGCGGGAGAGATCAGATACGCAGTATTTT. This chain joins TRBV4-1 and TRBJ2-3; 7 bases fit TRBD2. V gave up 1 base and J gave up 4 bases; unmatched junction bases: 11. The CDR3 length is 17 residues. Germline CDR1 MGHRA, CDR2 YSYEKL.

This clone was counted a single time. CDR3 sequence (DNA): TGTGCCAGCAGCGTAGATGGCAGGGGCGTATTTGGGAACTATGGCTACACCTTC. Protein: CASSVDGRGVFGNYGYTF. This chain joins TRBV9 and TRBJ1-2; D perhaps matches TRBD1 (6 bases). The CDR3 consists of 18 residues. The germline V and J ends were trimmed by 0 bases and 2 bases, with 20 bases remaining between them. The germline V gene has CDR1 SGDLS and CDR2 YYNGEE.

This clone was recorded once. The chain recombines TRBV27 with TRBJ1-1; weak D call: TRBD1 (5 bases). The CDR3 runs 19 residues. Deletions cut 0 bases from V and 0 bases from J, with 20 bases between. Germline V gene data show CDR1 as MNHEY and CDR2 as SMNVEV (reference sequence). The chain's CDR3 is CASSLSVRGQGGMNTEAFF. CDR3 bases: TGTGCCAGCAGTTTATCGGTCCGGGGTCAGGGCGGGATGAACACTGAAGCTTTCTTT.

V is TRBV7-9 and J is TRBJ1-5, with TRBD1 as a possible D gene (5 bases). Per germline, CDR1 SEHNR and CDR2 FQNEAQ (reference sequence). V dropped 1 base and J dropped 0 bases, with 10 bases sitting between them. The CDR3 sequence is 16 residues long. In DNA form, the CDR3 reads TGTGCCAGCAGCTTAGGCGTTAGGGGTAGCAATCAGCCCCAGCATTTT. This gives the protein CASSLGVRGSNQPQHF. Using reference TRBV7-9 and TRBJ1-5 for the parts outside the CDR3, the full variable domain is DTGVSQNPRHKITKRGQNVTFRCDPISEHNRLYWYRQTLGQGPEFLTYFQNEAQLEKSRLLSDRFSAERPKGSFSTLEIQRTEQGDSAMYLCASSLGVRGSNQPQHFGDGTRLSIL.

The V and J genes are TRBV6-5 and TRBJ1-2, with a possible D match to TRBD1 (5 bases). Germline CDR1 reads MNHEY; CDR2 reads SVGAGI. Trimming pared 5 bases from V and 7 bases from J, leaving 8 bases between. The CDR3 contains 11 residues. The CDR3 spells CASSAGFGYTF. The CDR3 region has the DNA TGTGCCAGCAGTGCAGGGTTTGGCTACACCTTC.

This clone was counted only a few times. The chain couples TRBV20-1 to TRBJ2-1, with D hard to call. CDR3 length equals 11 residues. V lost 3 bases and J 5 bases, leaving 5 bases between the germline ends. In germline, CDR1 is DFQATT, CDR2 SNEGSKA (reference sequence). DNA for the CDR3: TGCAGTGCTAGTCTCGACAATGAGCAGTTCTTC. Amino acid sequence: CSASLDNEQFF.

This chain connects TRBV11-3 to TRBJ1-2; 9 nucleotides match TRBD1. With 4 bases clipped from V and 8 bases from J, the junction kept 5 bases outside the gene matches. Germline assignment: CDR1 SGHNT and CDR2 YENEEA. This CDR3 is 13 amino acids long. Here the CDR3 reads CASSSGQGLGYTF. DNA of the CDR3: TGTGCCAGCAGCTCCGGACAGGGGCTCGGCTACACCTTC.